This passage covers 5 T cell receptor beta chains from one sample sequenced in a study of cytomegalovirus exposure and HLA in healthy donors. The PCR contained 60 Vbeta and 13 Jbeta primers. Generated by immunoSEQ multiplex PCR, the TCRdb table keeps only in-frame clones and is missing some. The table lists around 180,000 clones, approximately 80% of them singletons. The sequenced material came from PBMCs. The receptors shown here come from a woman between 18 and 30 years old in good health and CMV-seropositive.

The rearrangement joins TRBV7-3 to TRBJ1-1, with TRBD1 matching over 7 bases. The germline V gene has CDR1 SGHTA and CDR2 FQGTGA. The length of the CDR3 is 14 residues. V was clipped by 5 bases and J by 4 bases; unmatched bases: 7. The CDR3 coding sequence is TGTGCCAGCAGCCGACAGGGACGTGGCACTGAAGCTTTCTTT. It codes for CASSRQGRGTEAFF.

This sequence joins TRBV9 and TRBJ1-1; D is uncertain. Per germline, CDR1 SGDLS and CDR2 YYNGEE. The V and J ends lost 3 bases and 0 bases respectively, with 9 bases between them. The CDR3 is 14 amino acids. The CDR3 sequence is CASSAGTLNTEAFF. Here the CDR3 DNA reads TGTGCCAGCAGCGCAGGAACTTTGAACACTGAAGCTTTCTTT.

The CDR3 loop is CASSSIPGLYNEQFF. CDR3 bases: TGTGCCAGCAGCTCGATACCGGGACTATACAATGAGCAGTTCTTC. This chain uses TRBV7-3 with TRBJ2-1, with 7 nucleotides matching TRBD2. Germline CDR1 SGHTA, CDR2 FQGTGA. The CDR3 runs to 15 residues. V gave up 4 bases and J gave up 4 bases; unmatched junction bases: 7.

The chain employs TRBV5-1 and TRBJ2-1; D is perhaps TRBD1 (6 bases). Deletions cut 0 bases from V and 2 bases from J, with 9 bases between. The length of the CDR3 is 15 residues. In germline, CDR1 is SGHRS, CDR2 YFSETQ. The CDR3 loop is CASSLGGRTYNEQFF. The CDR3 DNA sequence: TGCGCCAGCAGCTTGGGGGGGCGCACCTACAATGAGCAGTTCTTC.

The chain joins TRBV6-5 to TRBJ1-2; tentative D call: TRBD1 (6 bases). The CDR3 consists of 15 residues. The V end was cut by 1 base, the J end by 0 bases, with 9 bases between. CDR1 and CDR2 (germline): MNHEY, SVGAGI. CDR3 coding DNA: TGTGCCAGCAGTTACTTAACAGGGCCTAACTATGGCTACACCTTC. It yields the protein CASSYLTGPNYGYTF.